This T cell receptor (beta chain) was documented in a study of T cell responses to AZD1222 COVID-19 vaccine. The study, taken as a whole, reports: In all cases, repertoires were sampled only after the peak T cell response. Nearly half of spike-specific TCRs reportedly go after variant regions that carry no mutations. It should be noted that donors were predominantly white British and more often female, and clonal diversity was possibly underestimated. Spike-specific TCR breadth and depth grew following two AZD1222 doses.

The CDR3 length is 15 residues. Germline V gene sequence: CDR1 LGHDT, CDR2 YNNKEL (reference sequence). The trim removed 3 bases at V and 4 bases at J, leaving 4 bases unmatched. Some clones are missing from TCRdb's copy, which holds only in-frame ones; the method was immunoSEQ multiplex PCR. The data show 150,000 to 200,000 clones, with almost 95% seen just once and about 9.2% held by the top ten. As for this clone: What it binds is not known.

The rearrangement joins TRBV3-1 (or the pseudogene TRBV3-2) to TRBJ2-3; 10 positions match TRBD1. This specimen consisted of peripheral blood, obtained on day 0 of AZD1222 vaccination. This receptor was obtained from an adult in good health. The CDR3: CASSHLGQGSDTQYF. The DNA for the CDR3 is TGTGCCAGCAGCCACTTGGGACAGGGGTCAGATACGCAGTATTTT.